Each of the 21 T cell receptor beta chains below was sequenced from the same sample in a study of blood T cell repertoires in COVID-19. Assay: immunoSEQ multiplex PCR; the TCRdb copy retains only in-frame clones and omits some. The sample holds around 140,000 clones, 85% to 90% seen once. The sequencing input was peripheral blood. The receptors derive from a man aged 55 to 70 with active or convalescent COVID-19.

The rearrangement uses TRBV28 and TRBJ1-3, with D possibly TRBD1 on 6 matching bases. The CDR3 is 15 amino acids. CDR1 MDHEN and CDR2 SYDVKM come from the germline V gene. Trimming removed 5 bases from V and 4 bases from J, with 15 bases in between. The CDR3 DNA is TGTGCCAGCAGTCAAGGCCAGGGGAACGGAAACACCATATATTTT. It yields the protein CASSQGQGNGNTIYF.

This chain joins TRBV5-1 and TRBJ2-3; a weak D match, TRBD2 (7 bases). Trimming took 4 bases from V and 0 from J, leaving 15 bases between them. The CDR3 spans 16 residues. CDR1 SGHRS and CDR2 YFSETQ come from the germline V gene. The chain's CDR3 is CASSRFRGGSTDTQYF. CDR3 DNA sequence: TGCGCCAGCAGCCGATTTAGGGGGGGTAGCACAGATACGCAGTATTTT.

The V gene is TRBV28, the J gene TRBJ1-1; TRBD1 agrees at 9 bases. This CDR3 contains 15 residues. CDR1 is MDHEN and CDR2 is SYDVKM in the germline V gene. Trimming cost V 5 bases and J 0 bases; bases outside gene matches: 4. The CDR3 loop reads CASSTGGSLNTEAFF. CDR3 coding DNA: TGTGCCAGCAGTACAGGGGGCTCTTTGAACACTGAAGCTTTCTTT.

V gene TRBV6-1 combines with J gene TRBJ1-6; 7 nucleotides line up with TRBD1. V shed 3 bases and J 10 bases; nucleotides not matched to a gene: 6. The CDR3 length is 14 residues. Germline CDR1 is MNHNS and CDR2 is SASEGT. The CDR3 loop reads CASSETGWGSPLHF. Here the CDR3 DNA reads TGTGCCAGCAGTGAGACAGGGTGGGGATCACCCCTCCACTTT.

The V and J genes are TRBV9 and TRBJ2-3; no clear D gene. The CDR3 length is 14 residues. V lost 0 bases and J 5 bases, leaving 10 bases between the germline ends. The germline V gene encodes CDR1 SGDLS and CDR2 YYNGEE. The CDR3 sequence: CASSVVSDRDTQYF. In nucleotides, the CDR3 is TGTGCCAGCAGCGTAGTTAGTGATCGAGATACGCAGTATTTT.

The V and J genes are TRBV5-4 and TRBJ2-3; D call uncertain. Trimming took off 2 bases at V and 2 bases at J, with 12 bases between the two ends. The germline gives CDR1 SGHNT, CDR2 YYREEE (reference sequence). The CDR3 runs 15 residues. The CDR3 coding sequence is TGTGCCAGCAGCTTAGTCCCAACAGCCACAGATACGCAGTATTTT. Encoded protein: CASSLVPTATDTQYF.

This clone has just one count. CDR3 coding DNA: TGTGCCAGCGCGATAGCGGGAGGGGACTACGAGCAGTACTTC. It codes for CASAIAGGDYEQYF. This rearrangement joins TRBV28 to TRBJ2-7; 11 nucleotides line up with TRBD2. The CDR3 extends over 14 amino acids. J lost 3 bases, V lost 8 bases, and 6 bases had no gene match. Per germline, CDR1 MDHEN and CDR2 SYDVKM.

This sequence joins TRBV11-2 and TRBJ2-5; possible D gene TRBD1, 6 bases. Per the germline V gene, CDR1 is SGHAT and CDR2 is FQNNGV. Trimming cost V 1 base and J 5 bases, with 17 bases left between them. This CDR3 region has 16 residues. CDR3 in DNA: TGTGCCAGCAGCTTAGTCAAAGGGTGGGGGCCGGAGACCCAGTACTTC. This codes for CASSLVKGWGPETQYF.

The DNA of the CDR3 is TGTGCCACCAGTGACCGAAGCGGGGGTCTCAAGACGCAGTATTTT. Translating it yields CATSDRSGGLKTQYF. The chain recombines TRBV24-1 with TRBJ2-3, with 8 bases lining up with TRBD2. With 4 bases clipped from V and 9 bases from J, the junction kept 11 bases outside the gene matches. The CDR3 length is 15 residues. Germline CDR1 KGHDR, CDR2 SFDVKD.

This chain links TRBV11-1 with TRBJ2-1; perhaps TRBD1 as D (7 bases). Trimming removed 6 bases at V and 7 bases at J, with 19 bases between. The CDR3 consists of 15 residues. CDR1 is SGHAT, CDR2 FQDESV, per germline (reference sequence). CDR3 region: CASSYRVGGQNEQFF. DNA for the CDR3: TGTGCCAGCAGTTACAGGGTCGGGGGACAGAATGAGCAGTTCTTC.

The gene calls are TRBV5-6 and TRBJ2-3; D remains ambiguous. Germline V gene data show CDR1 as SGHDT and CDR2 as YYEEEE. There are 17 residues in the CDR3. V gave up 1 base and J gave up 1 base, with 16 bases separating them. The DNA of the CDR3 is TGTGCCAGCAGCTTGATGACTGCTATGTCAGGCACAGATACGCAGTATTTT. As protein: CASSLMTAMSGTDTQYF.

This chain links TRBV6-5 with TRBJ2-7; possible D gene TRBD1, 5 bases. Deletions cut 6 bases from V and 0 bases from J, with 12 bases between. CDR3 length: 14 amino acids. Germline CDR1 MNHEY, CDR2 SVGAGI. Here the CDR3 reads CASRPTTVSYEQYF. The CDR3 bases are TGTGCCAGCAGACCAACGACAGTCTCCTACGAGCAGTACTTC.

This clone was found once. The chain joins TRBV5-4 to TRBJ2-1; 13 nucleotides line up with TRBD2. The CDR3 totals 16 residues. Germline V CDR1 and CDR2: SGHNT, YYREEE (reference sequence). Unmatched junction bases numbered 3, after V lost 4 bases and J lost 2 bases. CDR3: CASSLGLAGPYNEQFF. For the CDR3, the DNA is TGTGCCAGCAGCCTGGGACTAGCGGGACCCTACAATGAGCAGTTCTTC.

The chain is built from TRBV19 and TRBJ1-2; D is perhaps TRBD1 (5 bases). Germline-derived CDR1 and CDR2 are LNHDA and SQIVND (reference sequence). V was cut by 0 bases and J by 8 bases, with 10 bases left in between. This CDR3 contains 13 residues. CDR3 bases: TGTGCCAGTAGTATAGATGGCAGGGCCGGCTACACCTTC. This codes for CASSIDGRAGYTF. Together with reference TRBV19 and TRBJ1-2, the CDR3 gives the full variable domain: DGGITQSPKYLFRKEGQNVTLSCEQNLNHDAMYWYRQDPGQGLRLIYYSQIVNDFQKGDIAEGYSVSREKKESFPLTVTSAQKNPTAFYLCASSIDGRAGYTFGSGTRLTVV.

The chain has TRBV28 and TRBJ1-6, with TRBD1 matching over 8 bases. V trimming: 6 bases; J trimming: 7 bases; junction bases outside the gene matches: 14. Looked up from germline, CDR1 is MDHEN and CDR2 is SYDVKM. The CDR3 runs 17 residues. The CDR3 nucleotides read TGTGCCAGCAGCCCCTCCGGACAGGGTTCCTTAAATTCACCCCTCCACTTT. Protein product: CASSPSGQGSLNSPLHF.

The chain has TRBV7-2 and TRBJ2-2; TRBD2 agrees at 7 bases. V was clipped by 2 bases and J by 0 bases; unmatched bases: 6. Germline V gives CDR1 SGHTA, CDR2 FQGNSA. The CDR3 has 17 residues. The CDR3 sequence is CASSLRQGLTNTGELFF. CDR3 nucleotide sequence: TGTGCCAGCAGCTTAAGGCAGGGACTAACGAACACCGGGGAGCTGTTTTTT. The whole variable domain, filled in from reference TRBV7-2 and TRBJ2-2, reads GAGVSQSPSNKVTEKGKDVELRCDPISGHTALYWYRQSLGQGLEFLIYFQGNSAPDKSGLPSDRFSAERTGGSVSTLTIQRTQQEDSAVYLCASSLRQGLTNTGELFFGEGSRLTVL.

The chain combines TRBV5-4 with TRBJ2-3; D not certain. CDR1 SGHNT and CDR2 YYREEE come from the germline V gene (reference sequence). V lost 3 bases and J lost 5, with 7 bases in between. The CDR3 spans 12 residues. For the CDR3, the DNA is TGTGCCAGCAGCTCTCCGGGAGATACGCAGTATTTT. This encodes CASSSPGDTQYF.

The CDR3 loop is CASSALAGAYNEQFF. CDR3 nucleotide sequence: TGTGCCAGCAGTGCTCTAGCGGGAGCCTACAATGAGCAGTTCTTC. The V gene is TRBV6-2 or TRBV6-3, the J gene TRBJ2-1; 10 nucleotides align to TRBD2. This CDR3 spans 15 amino acids. Germline CDR1 is MNHEY and CDR2 is SVGEGT. Trimming cost V 5 bases and J 2 bases; bases outside gene matches: 3.

The chain is built from TRBV27 and TRBJ2-7, with D tentatively TRBD2 (6 bases). The germline gives CDR1 MNHEY, CDR2 SMNVEV (reference sequence). This CDR3 comprises 15 residues. Trimming cost V 3 bases and J 4 bases, with 16 bases left between them. The CDR3, as DNA: TGTGCCAGCAGTTTCCTGGGCGGGAAGAAATACGAGCAGTACTTC. This sequence encodes CASSFLGGKKYEQYF.

The chain couples TRBV5-5 to TRBJ2-7; TRBD2 matches 7 bases. The CDR3 contains 17 residues. Germline values: CDR1 SGHKS, CDR2 YYEKEE (reference sequence). J gave up 3 bases and V 4 bases, and 16 bases lay outside the gene matches. The CDR3 spells CASSPIGRGTTNYEQYF. For the CDR3, the DNA is TGTGCCAGCAGCCCTATAGGACGGGGGACTACGAACTACGAGCAGTACTTC. Combining the CDR3 with reference TRBV5-5 and TRBJ2-7 gives the whole variable domain DAGVTQSPTHLIKTRGQQVTLRCSPISGHKSVSWYQQVLGQGPQFIFQYYEKEERGRGNFPDRFSARQFPNYSSELNVNALLLGDSALYLCASSPIGRGTTNYEQYFGPGTRLTVT.

The rearrangement links TRBV24-1 to TRBJ1-5, with TRBD1 matching over 9 bases. The CDR3 sequence is 16 residues long. Germline V gives CDR1 KGHDR, CDR2 SFDVKD. Trimming took 3 bases from V and 4 from J; bases not matched to a gene: 6. Here the CDR3 reads CATSDVTGGGNQPQHF. The CDR3 DNA reads as TGTGCCACCAGTGATGTTACAGGGGGCGGAAATCAGCCCCAGCATTTT.